A selection of T cell receptor beta chains follows, all from one sample in a study of blood T cell repertoires in COVID-19. This table comes from immunoSEQ multiplex PCR, and its TCRdb copy is limited to in-frame clones, with some not included. The profile shows a few hundred thousand clones, about four fifths of them singletons. The sequencing sample was made of PBMCs or T cells enriched from blood (not recorded which). The origin of the receptors is a man in his forties or fifties who had been exposed to COVID-19. CDR3s include the opening cysteine and the closing phenylalanine or tryptophan. The D gene is left open where the match is weak. Size is stated for part of the rows, as once, few or many counts, or as a class when the clone is expanded.

d_call j_call clone_size v_call cdr3_aa cdr3_nt
TRBD2 TRBJ2-1 - TRBV27 CASSLIAGAMYLYNEQFF TGTGCCAGCAGTCTCATAGCGGGAGCCATGTACTTGTACAATGAGCAGTTCTTC
TRBD1 TRBJ1-2 - TRBV30 CAWSPILTGVYGYTF TGTGCCTGGAGTCCTATCCTAACAGGGGTCTATGGCTACACCTTC
TRBD1 TRBJ1-2 - TRBV9 CASSVGTGSNYGYTF TGTGCCAGCAGCGTCGGGACAGGATCTAACTATGGCTACACCTTC
- TRBJ1-6 - TRBV7-9 CASSLDPIGSPLHF TGTGCCAGCAGCTTAGACCCCATCGGTTCACCCCTCCACTTT
- TRBJ2-1 - TRBV29-1 CSMGVYSLGEQFF TGCAGCATGGGAGTATACAGCTTAGGTGAGCAGTTCTTC
- TRBJ1-5 - TRBV19 CASKNPTGNNQPQHF TGTGCCAGTAAAAACCCTACAGGGAACAATCAGCCCCAGCATTTT
- TRBJ2-5 - TRBV12-5 CASGLDQGTQYF TGTGCTAGTGGTTTGGATCAGGGTACCCAGTACTTC
- TRBJ2-6 - TRBV15 CATSPRQFYSGANVLTF TGTGCCACCAGCCCAAGACAGTTCTACTCTGGGGCCAACGTCCTGACTTTC
TRBD2 TRBJ2-7 - TRBV5-1 CASSKGLAGRLNEQYF TGCGCCAGCAGCAAGGGACTAGCGGGAAGATTGAACGAGCAGTACTTC
- TRBJ2-1 - TRBV29-1 CSASVAGEQFF TGCAGCGCCTCGGTAGCTGGTGAGCAGTTCTTC
TRBD1 TRBJ1-1 few TRBV18 CASSPGQGMNTEAFF TGTGCCAGCTCACCCGGACAGGGAATGAACACTGAAGCTTTCTTT
- TRBJ2-7 - TRBV14 CASSSPRGNPYEQYF TGTGCCAGCAGCTCCCCACGAGGGAACCCCTACGAGCAGTACTTC
- TRBJ1-1 - TRBV19 CASSTGTSEAFF TGTGCCAGTAGTACTGGGACTTCTGAAGCTTTCTTT
- TRBJ2-7 - TRBV25-1 CASSDQGNFEQYF TGTGCCAGCAGTGACCAGGGCAATTTCGAGCAGTACTTC
- TRBJ2-7 once TRBV11-3 CASSLEGAGIEQYF TGTGCCAGCAGCTTAGAGGGCGCCGGGATCGAGCAGTACTTC
- TRBJ1-2 - TRBV19 CASSIRAGGFYGYTF TGTGCCAGTAGTATACGGGCGGGAGGTTTCTATGGCTACACCTTC
TRBD1 TRBJ1-4 - TRBV5-4 CASSLVGTGDRKLFF TGTGCCAGCAGCTTGGTTGGGACAGGGGATCGGAAACTGTTTTTT
- TRBJ2-3 few TRBV5-1 CASSAGSLGDTQYF TGCGCCAGCAGTGCGGGATCCCTTGGGGATACGCAGTATTTT
- TRBJ2-7 - TRBV5-1 CASSGGVDEQYF TGCGCCAGCAGCGGAGGTGTTGACGAGCAGTACTTC
TRBD2 TRBJ2-3 - TRBV30 CALKREPLEDTQYF TGTGCCTTGAAGCGGGAGCCTTTGGAAGATACGCAGTATTTT
- TRBJ1-2 few TRBV4-1 CASSQDPQRRRGYTF TGCGCCAGCAGCCAAGATCCTCAGCGACGGAGAGGCTACACCTTC
TRBD1 TRBJ1-1 - TRBV11-1 CASSSRTGVSTEAFF TGTGCCAGCAGCTCCCGGACAGGGGTTAGTACTGAAGCTTTCTTT
TRBD1 TRBJ1-2 - TRBV7-8 CASSKDDRGRNYGYTF TGTGCCAGCAGCAAGGACGACAGGGGAAGGAACTATGGCTACACCTTC
TRBD1 TRBJ2-3 few TRBV7-9 CASSRVSGTGTDTQYF TGTGCCAGCAGCCGGGTCAGTGGGACAGGCACAGATACGCAGTATTTT
TRBD1 TRBJ1-4 - TRBV11-3 CASSSDGTAEEKLFF TGTGCCAGCAGCTCAGACGGGACAGCCGAAGAAAAACTGTTTTTT
TRBD1 TRBJ2-1 - TRBV11-1 CASSFSDRLNEQFF TGTGCCAGCAGCTTCTCGGACAGGTTGAATGAGCAGTTCTTC
TRBD2 TRBJ2-1 once TRBV19 CASSIGGSGHEQFF TGTGCCAGTAGTATAGGCGGGAGTGGTCATGAGCAGTTCTTC
- TRBJ2-1 few TRBV12-2 CASRLAGILLSYNEQFF TGTGCAAGTCGCTTAGCCGGGATACTACTCTCCTACAATGAGCAGTTCTTC
- TRBJ2-5 once TRBV19 CASSRGIKETQYF TGTGCCAGTTCCCGGGGGATTAAAGAGACCCAGTACTTC
- TRBJ1-1 - TRBV12-3/TRBV12-4 CASSFLGGTEAFF TGTGCCAGCAGTTTTTTAGGGGGCACTGAAGCTTTCTTT
- TRBJ1-5 - TRBV28 CASHLDGAGQPQHF TGTGCCAGCCACCTCGACGGGGCGGGGCAGCCCCAGCATTTT
- TRBJ1-2 many TRBV19 CASLPQTGRLGSNGYTF TGTGCCAGTCTTCCCCAGACAGGACGACTTGGGTCTAATGGCTACACCTTC
- TRBJ1-3 - TRBV10-3 CAISESTQLTGNTIYF TGTGCCATCAGTGAGTCGACTCAGTTGACCGGAAACACCATATATTTT
- TRBJ1-4 - TRBV4-2 CASSLGGGPATNEKLFF TGTGCCAGCAGCCTGGGCGGGGGGCCTGCAACTAATGAAAAACTGTTTTTT
TRBD1 TRBJ2-5 - TRBV11-3 CASSLGQGTGGQETQYF TGTGCCAGCAGCTTGGGACAGGGGACTGGAGGACAAGAGACCCAGTACTTC
- TRBJ2-2 - TRBV2 CATGVVPNTGELFF TGTGCCACCGGGGTTGTCCCAAACACCGGGGAGCTGTTTTTT
TRBD1 TRBJ2-1 - TRBV3-1/TRBV3-2 CASSSYRGSPRDEQFF TGTGCCAGCAGCTCTTACAGGGGATCACCACGGGATGAGCAGTTCTTC
- TRBJ2-7 - TRBV4-2 CASSRGTGVETYEQYF TGTGCCAGCAGCCGTGGGACGGGAGTGGAAACCTACGAGCAGTACTTC
- TRBJ1-2 once TRBV7-9 CASSATTVNYGYTF TGTGCCAGCAGCGCTACGACAGTGAACTATGGCTACACCTTC
TRBD1 TRBJ1-6 - TRBV30 CAWRDREDSPLHF TGTGCCTGGAGAGACAGGGAGGACTCACCCCTCCACTTT
- TRBJ2-7 few TRBV27 CASSPTITSYEQYF TGTGCCAGCAGCCCGACTATCACGTCCTACGAGCAGTACTTC
TRBD1 TRBJ1-2 few TRBV6-5 CASSTQTRGNYGYTF TGTGCCAGCAGTACCCAAACCAGGGGGAACTATGGCTACACCTTC
TRBD1 TRBJ1-2 - TRBV6-5 CASKRGQGSYYGYTF TGTGCCAGTAAACGCGGACAGGGATCTTACTATGGCTACACCTTC
- TRBJ1-1 - TRBV21-1 CASSKVALHHVGRTYTEAFF TGTGCCAGCAGCAAAGTCGCACTGCATCATGTGGGCAGAACATACACTGAAGCTTTCTTT
- TRBJ1-2 - TRBV4-1 CASSQEIMGRVGGYTF TGCGCCAGCAGCCAAGAGATTATGGGCAGGGTCGGAGGCTACACCTTC